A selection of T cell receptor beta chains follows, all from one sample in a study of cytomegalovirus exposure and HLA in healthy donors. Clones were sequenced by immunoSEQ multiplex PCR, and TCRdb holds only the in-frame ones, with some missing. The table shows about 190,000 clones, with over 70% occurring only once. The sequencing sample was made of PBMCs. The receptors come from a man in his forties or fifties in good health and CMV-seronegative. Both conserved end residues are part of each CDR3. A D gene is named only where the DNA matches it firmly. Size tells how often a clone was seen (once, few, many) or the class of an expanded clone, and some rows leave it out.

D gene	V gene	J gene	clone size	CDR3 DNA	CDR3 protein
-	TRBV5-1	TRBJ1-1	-	TGCGCCAGCAGCCCGGGGGGGGCACGCGCTTTCTTT	CASSPGGARAFF
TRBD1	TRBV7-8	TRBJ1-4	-	TGTGCCAGCAGCTATCCGGGACAGGGAAGTGAAAAACTGTTTTTT	CASSYPGQGSEKLFF
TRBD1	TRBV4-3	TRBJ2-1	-	TGCGCCAGCAGCCAAGGGGGGTGGGGACAGGTCTACAATGAGCAGTTCTTC	CASSQGGWGQVYNEQFF
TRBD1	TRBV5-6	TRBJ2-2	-	TGTGCCAGCAGCTTCGACAGGGGAAAAAACGGGGAGCTGTTTTTT	CASSFDRGKNGELFF
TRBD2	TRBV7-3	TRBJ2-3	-	TGTGCCAGCAGCCTTCGGGGGGGTGGCACAGATACGCAGTATTTT	CASSLRGGGTDTQYF
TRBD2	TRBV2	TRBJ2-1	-	TGTGCCAGCAGTGAGGCGGGGGGCTACAATGAGCAGTTCTTC	CASSEAGGYNEQFF
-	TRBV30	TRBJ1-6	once	TGTGCCTGGAACCAGGGGCCGAATTCACCCCTCCACTTT	CAWNQGPNSPLHF
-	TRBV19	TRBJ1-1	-	TGTGCCAGTCGCCAGGTATTGGCGAACACTGAAGCTTTCTTT	CASRQVLANTEAFF
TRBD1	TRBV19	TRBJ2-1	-	TGTGCCAGTAGTACCCGGGACAGGGTCCCGTTATCTTACAATGAGCAGTTCTTC	CASSTRDRVPLSYNEQFF
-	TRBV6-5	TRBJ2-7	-	TGTGCCAGCAGTGCTACAGGGTTCTACGAGCAGTACTTC	CASSATGFYEQYF
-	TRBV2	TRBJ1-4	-	TGTGCCAGCACAGAGACAGCAACTAATGAAAAACTGTTTTTT	CASTETATNEKLFF
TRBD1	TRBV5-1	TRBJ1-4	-	TGCGCCAGCAGCTTGGTGGGGACAGTTGGGGAAAAACTGTTTTTT	CASSLVGTVGEKLFF
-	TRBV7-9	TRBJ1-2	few	TGTTCCAGCAGCTCTATTGGACAGTATGGCTACACCTTC	CSSSSIGQYGYTF
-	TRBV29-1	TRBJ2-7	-	TGCAGCGTCCAGGGGTCTGCCCATACCTACGAGCAGTACTTC	CSVQGSAHTYEQYF
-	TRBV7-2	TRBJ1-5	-	TGTGCCAGCACCCCTAATAGCAATCAGCCCCAGCATTTT	CASTPNSNQPQHF
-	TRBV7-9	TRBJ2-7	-	TGTTCCAGCAGCCACACGGGAGACGAGCAGTACTTC	CSSSHTGDEQYF
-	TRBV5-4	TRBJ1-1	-	TGTGCCAGCAGCGTGACAGCGAACACTGAAGCTTTCTTT	CASSVTANTEAFF
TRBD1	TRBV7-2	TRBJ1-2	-	TGTGCCAGCAGCCCGGACAGGTTTAACTATGGCTACACCTTC	CASSPDRFNYGYTF
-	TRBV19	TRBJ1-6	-	TGTGCCAGTAGTATATCGGGGTTGAGTTCACCCCTCCACTTT	CASSISGLSSPLHF
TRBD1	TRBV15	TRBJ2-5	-	TGTGCCACCAGCAGACAACAGACAGGGTCCCAGTACTTC	CATSRQQTGSQYF
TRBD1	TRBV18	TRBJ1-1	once	TGTGCCAGCTCAGCCCTACCTGGGACAGGTCTGGACACTGAAGCTTTCTTT	CASSALPGTGLDTEAFF
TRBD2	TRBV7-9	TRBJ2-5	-	TGTGCCAGCAGTTTGCGGGGGGCCGTCCAAGAGACCCAGTACTTC	CASSLRGAVQETQYF
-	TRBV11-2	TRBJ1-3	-	TGTGCCAGCAGTCTATCCTACAGGAAAACCTCTGGAAACACCATATATTTT	CASSLSYRKTSGNTIYF
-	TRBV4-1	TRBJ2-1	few	TGCGCCAGCAGCCAAGATTATTCTTACAATGAGCAGTTCTTC	CASSQDYSYNEQFF
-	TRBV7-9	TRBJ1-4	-	TGTGCCAGCAGCCGAGGGGGAGTTGCAACTAATGAAAAACTGTTTTTT	CASSRGGVATNEKLFF
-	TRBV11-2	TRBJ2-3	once	TGTGCCAGCAGCTTACCCCCAGGCACAGATACGCAGTATTTT	CASSLPPGTDTQYF
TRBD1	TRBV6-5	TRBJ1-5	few	TGTGCCAGCAGTTCCGCGACAGGGTCTCGACAGCCCCAGCATTTT	CASSSATGSRQPQHF
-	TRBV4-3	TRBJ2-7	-	TGCGCCAGCAGCCAAGAAATCGGGGCCTACGAGCAGTACTTC	CASSQEIGAYEQYF
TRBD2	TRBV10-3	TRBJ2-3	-	TGTGCCATCAGTGACGGGCGGGGGGCATTTGATACGCAGTATTTT	CAISDGRGAFDTQYF
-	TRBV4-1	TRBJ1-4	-	TGCGCCAGCAGCCAATTACTTTTGGAAAAACTGTTTTTT	CASSQLLLEKLFF
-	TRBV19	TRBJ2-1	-	TGTGCCAGTAGTGCCTTGGGGGGCTACAATGAGCAGTTCTTC	CASSALGGYNEQFF
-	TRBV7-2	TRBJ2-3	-	TGTGCCAGCAGCTTAGCTGAGTGGACAGCAAGCACAGATACGCAGTATTTT	CASSLAEWTASTDTQYF
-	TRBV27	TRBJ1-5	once	TGTGCCAGCAGTCCTAGGGGCCTCAATCAGCCCCAGCATTTT	CASSPRGLNQPQHF
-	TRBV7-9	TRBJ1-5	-	TGTTCCAGCAGCCCCAACCCAGGAAATCAGCCCCAGCATTTT	CSSSPNPGNQPQHF
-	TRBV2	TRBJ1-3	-	TGTGCCAGCAGCTCCCAGGCTGGAAACACCATATATTTT	CASSSQAGNTIYF
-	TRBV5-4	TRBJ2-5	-	TGTGCCAGCAGTTTGACCGATCAGGGGACCCAGTACTTC	CASSLTDQGTQYF
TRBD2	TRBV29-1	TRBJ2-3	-	TGCAGCGTTCGGACTAGCGGGCGCCTCACAGATACGCAGTATTTT	CSVRTSGRLTDTQYF
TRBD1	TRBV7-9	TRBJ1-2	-	TGTGCCAGCAGCACCCAGGGGGCGCGAATCGATAACTATGGCTACACCTTC	CASSTQGARIDNYGYTF
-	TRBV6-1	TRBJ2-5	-	TGTGCCAGCAGTGGAGGAGGATGGGAGACCCAGTACTTC	CASSGGGWETQYF
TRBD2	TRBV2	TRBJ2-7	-	TGTGCCAGCAGGGTGGGACTAGGGTACGAGCAGTACTTC	CASRVGLGYEQYF
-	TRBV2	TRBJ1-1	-	TGTGCCAGCAGTTTGACAGGAGCGAACACTGAAGCTTTCTTT	CASSLTGANTEAFF
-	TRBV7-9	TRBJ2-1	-	TGTGCCAGCAGCTTACCTCCCAGGGGTGAGCAGTTCTTC	CASSLPPRGEQFF
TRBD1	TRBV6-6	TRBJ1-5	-	TGTGCCAGCAGTACGGGGACAGGTAACAATCAGCCCCAGCATTTT	CASSTGTGNNQPQHF
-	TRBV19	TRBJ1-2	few	TGTGCCAGTAGAGAGAACAGGGCCGATTATGGCTACACCTTC	CASRENRADYGYTF
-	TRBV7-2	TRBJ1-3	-	TGTGCCAGCAGCTTAGATCCCCCCGGTGCGAGGGGAAACACCATATATTTT	CASSLDPPGARGNTIYF
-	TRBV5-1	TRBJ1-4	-	TGCGCCAGGTCGAGGGGGAAATCTGAAAAACTGTTTTTT	CARSRGKSEKLFF
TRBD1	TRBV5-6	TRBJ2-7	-	TGTGCCAGCAGCTTCAGGGGGCTAACTGACGAGCAGTACTTC	CASSFRGLTDEQYF